One and the same sample provided the 22 T cell receptor beta chains below, sequenced in a study of blood T cell repertoires in COVID-19. TCRdb's copy holds only in-frame clones and misses some; the assay was immunoSEQ multiplex PCR. The repertoire holds 130,000 to 150,000 clones, with about 80% as singletons. Sequenced input: peripheral blood. The receptors were sampled from a human donor in a cohort sampled during active COVID-19.

This chain links TRBV30 with TRBJ1-1; D is unresolved. The CDR3 totals 16 residues. Germline lookup yields CDR1 GTSNPN and CDR2 SVGIG (reference sequence). V was cut by 2 bases and J by 8 bases, with 24 bases left in between. The CDR3 DNA follows: TGTGCCTGGAGTCTGGGGAGGGCCGGGGTAACGGGGGAAGCTTTCTTT. Amino acid sequence: CAWSLGRAGVTGEAFF.

The chain has TRBV6-1 and TRBJ1-5, with 9 nucleotides matching TRBD1. Trimming removed 4 bases from V and 6 bases from J; junction bases left unmatched: 10. Germline-derived CDR1 and CDR2 are MNHNS and SASEGT. The CDR3 totals 16 residues. The CDR3 nucleotides read TGTGCCAGCAGTGCGGGACAGGGCATCCGAAGTCAGCCCCAGCATTTT. Translating gives CASSAGQGIRSQPQHF.

This clone was observed a handful of times. V and J are TRBV27 and TRBJ1-1, with D tentatively TRBD1 (6 bases). Germline-derived CDR1 and CDR2 are MNHEY and SMNVEV (reference sequence). CDR3 length equals 16 residues. V lost 2 bases to trimming and J lost 4 bases, with 17 bases between them. The CDR3 region has the DNA TGTGCCAGCAGTTTACGATGGGTCGGCAGGGGCACTGAAGCTTTCTTT. The encoded protein is CASSLRWVGRGTEAFF.

The J gene is TRBJ1-1, the V gene TRBV29-1; weak D call: TRBD1 (5 bases). Germline assignment: CDR1 SQVTM and CDR2 ANQGSEA. The V end was cut by 7 bases, the J end by 1 base, with 28 bases between. The CDR3 is 18 residues long. In DNA form, the CDR3 reads TGCAGCGCCAGGACCCTATCGGCAGGGATTCAACGGAACACTGAAGCTTTCTTT. Amino acid sequence: CSARTLSAGIQRNTEAFF.

This rearrangement joins TRBV6-1 to TRBJ1-2; D is ambiguous. The CDR3 is 15 residues long. The ends were cut back, 1 base at V and 0 bases at J, with 9 bases in the middle. Germline CDR1 reads MNHNS; CDR2 reads SASEGT. The CDR3 loop reads CASSEGPLPNYGYTF. Here the CDR3 DNA reads TGTGCCAGCAGTGAAGGTCCACTTCCTAACTATGGCTACACCTTC.

The chain uses TRBV6-5 and TRBJ1-2; TRBD1 aligns across 7 bases. J gave up 7 bases and V 7 bases, and 15 bases lay outside the gene matches. CDR3 size: 15 residues. Germline V lookup: CDR1 MNHEY, CDR2 SVGAGI. The CDR3 nucleotides are TGTGCCAGCACGACGCGGCGACAGGGCCTCGTTGGCTACACCTTC. This sequence encodes CASTTRRQGLVGYTF.

A single count supports this clone. The rearrangement joins TRBV6-5 to TRBJ1-5; D may be TRBD1 (5 bases). Trimming left V 6 bases short and J 4 bases short, with 13 bases between. Germline V lookup: CDR1 MNHEY, CDR2 SVGAGI. The CDR3 length is 14 residues. CDR3 bases: TGTGCCAGCAGATCAGGGCTGAGTAATCAGCCCCAGCATTTT. It specifies CASRSGLSNQPQHF.

The chain couples TRBV30 to TRBJ2-3; 7 positions agree with TRBD1. V shed 8 bases and J 1 base; nucleotides not matched to a gene: 21. CDR3 size: 18 residues. The V gene's germline CDR1 is GTSNPN and CDR2 SVGIG (reference sequence). DNA of the CDR3: TGTGCCCTAATGCACAGGGGCGAAAGGGTCCGTCGCACAGATACGCAGTATTTT. Its translation: CALMHRGERVRRTDTQYF.

The gene calls are TRBV2 and TRBJ1-5; D unresolved. This CDR3 spans 13 amino acids. With 7 bases removed from V and 0 bases from J, the gap between germline ends came to 7 bases. CDR1 is SNHLY and CDR2 is FYNNEI in the germline V gene. CDR3 DNA sequence: TGTGCCAGCAAGACAAATAGCAATCAGCCCCAGCATTTT. Protein product: CASKTNSNQPQHF. Drawing the rest from reference TRBV2 and TRBJ1-5, the complete variable domain is EPEVTQTPSHQVTQMGQEVILRCVPISNHLYFYWYRQILGQKVEFLVSFYNNEISEKSEIFDDQFSVERPDGSNFTLKIRSTKLEDSAMYFCASKTNSNQPQHFGDGTRLSIL.

The chain links TRBV3-1 (or the pseudogene TRBV3-2) to TRBJ2-3; 7 bases map to TRBD2. The V gene end was trimmed by 0 bases and the J gene end by 0 bases; junction bases not matched to a gene: 3. The length of the CDR3 is 16 residues. The germline CDR1 and CDR2 sequences are LGHDT and YNNKEL (reference sequence). CDR3 residues: CASSQDGGLSTDTQYF. Here the CDR3 DNA reads TGTGCCAGCAGCCAAGACGGGGGGTTGAGCACAGATACGCAGTATTTT.

The rearrangement links TRBV6-6 to TRBJ1-3; D is ambiguous. CDR1 and CDR2 from the germline V gene are MNHNY and SVGAGI (reference sequence). Trimming removed 6 bases at V and 3 bases at J, with 9 bases between. The CDR3 is made up of 13 amino acids. The CDR3 region has the DNA TGTGCCAGCAGCCACGAGAGTGGAAACACCATATATTTT. Protein: CASSHESGNTIYF.

This chain connects TRBV7-8 to TRBJ2-3; D might be TRBD2 (5 bases). The CDR3 has 14 residues. Looked up from germline, CDR1 is SGHVS and CDR2 is FQNEAQ. Trimming removed 8 bases from V and 5 bases from J, with 17 bases in between. DNA for the CDR3: TGTGCCAGCGGCCTAGGTGGGAGCGAAGATACGCAGTATTTT. The encoded protein is CASGLGGSEDTQYF.

This CDR3 reads CASLKEPGLANEQFF. The CDR3 nucleotides read TGTGCCAGTCTAAAAGAACCGGGACTAGCGAATGAGCAGTTCTTC. V and J are TRBV6-5 and TRBJ2-1, with 10 nucleotides matching TRBD2. Trimming took 9 bases from V and 7 from J; bases not matched to a gene: 12. CDR3 length: 15 amino acids. Germline CDR1 MNHEY, CDR2 SVGAGI.

In this sample, this clone turned up a few times. This chain links TRBV10-2 with TRBJ2-2, with 7 bases identical to TRBD1. This CDR3 contains 13 residues. Germline V CDR1 and CDR2: WSHSY, SAAADI. V shed 9 bases and J 0 bases; nucleotides not matched to a gene: 1. The CDR3 sequence: CARGQPNTGELFF. For the CDR3, the DNA is TGCGCCAGGGGACAGCCGAACACCGGGGAGCTGTTTTTT.

The chain is built from TRBV18 and TRBJ1-5; 10 positions agree with TRBD1. The CDR3 totals 16 residues. V was pared by 4 bases and J by 5 bases, with 8 bases of the junction left unmatched. Looked up from germline, CDR1 is KGHSH and CDR2 is LQKENI. DNA of the CDR3: TGTGCCAGCTCACTTGTGGGGACAGGGGTTGATCAGCCCCAGCATTTT. It codes for CASSLVGTGVDQPQHF.

The J gene is TRBJ2-1, the V gene TRBV18; the D gene is possibly TRBD2 (6 bases). Trimming removed 1 base at V and 2 bases at J, with 9 bases between. Germline loops: CDR1 KGHSH, CDR2 LQKENI. The length of the CDR3 is 15 residues. CDR3 coding DNA: TGTGCCAGCTCACCACATAGCGGCGCCTACAATGAGCAGTTCTTC. Translating gives CASSPHSGAYNEQFF.

The CDR3 is CASSDGRVSGELFF. CDR3 in DNA: TGTGCCAGCAGTGACGGCAGGGTGTCCGGGGAGCTGTTTTTT. V gene TRBV2 combines with J gene TRBJ2-2; TRBD1 might be the D (5 bases). The V gene's germline CDR1 is SNHLY and CDR2 FYNNEI. CDR3 length equals 14 residues. Between the trimmed V and J ends, which lost 3 bases and 6 bases, there was a span of 11 bases.

This clone appeared once. This rearrangement joins TRBV9 to TRBJ2-7; D not resolved. V was shortened by 0 bases and J by 2 bases, with 9 bases between the two germline ends. The V gene's germline CDR1 is SGDLS and CDR2 YYNGEE. The CDR3 covers 14 residues. In DNA, the CDR3 is TGTGCCAGCAGCGTAGCTCTCAGCGCCTACGAGCAGTACTTC. Protein product: CASSVALSAYEQYF.

This chain links TRBV29-1 with TRBJ2-2; possibly TRBD1 for D (6 bases). The CDR3 has 14 amino acids. V gave up 7 bases and J gave up 4 bases, with 16 bases separating them. Germline V gene data show CDR1 as SQVTM and CDR2 as ANQGSEA. CDR3 loop: CSAGAQGPTGELFF. In DNA, the CDR3 is TGCAGCGCCGGGGCGCAGGGGCCCACCGGGGAGCTGTTTTTT.

This rearrangement joins TRBV5-1 to TRBJ2-2, with 8 bases lining up with TRBD1. V lost 6 bases, J lost 1 base, and 2 bases stayed unmatched. Germline V CDR1 and CDR2: SGHRS, YFSETQ. The CDR3 runs 14 residues. The CDR3 protein is CASTGTGNTGELFF. Here the CDR3 DNA reads TGCGCCAGCACAGGGACAGGGAACACCGGGGAGCTGTTTTTT.

The sample holds one count of this clone. The chain combines TRBV5-4 with TRBJ2-7; weak D call: TRBD1 (6 bases). From germline, CDR1 is SGHNT and CDR2 YYREEE (reference sequence). This CDR3 has 14 amino acids. V shed 0 bases and J shed 6 bases, with 13 bases lying between them. In DNA, the CDR3 is TGTGCCAGCAGCTTGGGACAGGCAAGGGGCGAGCAGTACTTC. Translating gives CASSLGQARGEQYF.

This rearrangement joins TRBV3-1 (or the pseudogene TRBV3-2) to TRBJ2-7; perhaps TRBD1 as D (6 bases). Germline CDR1 is LGHDT and CDR2 is YNNKEL (reference sequence). V gave up 4 bases and J gave up 4 bases, with 14 bases separating them. The CDR3 is 14 residues long. The CDR3 region is CASSPGHGGYEQYF. The DNA for the CDR3 is TGTGCCAGCAGCCCGGGACATGGTGGTTACGAGCAGTACTTC.